This record looks at one T cell receptor beta chain sequence and its context. The record originates from a study of CD8 T cells in Susac syndrome. This CDR3 comprises 16 residues. The germline V gene encodes CDR1 SNHLY and CDR2 FYNNEI. V shed 8 bases and J shed 0 bases, with 16 bases lying between them. With random hexamers, reverse transcription was performed on about 0.5 to 1 ug of RNA. A multiplex approach, immunoSEQ multiplex PCR, amplified TCR beta CDR3 across 54 Vbeta and 13 Jbeta. In TCRdb, the immunoSEQ multiplex PCR reads were re-called with MiXCR into one record per CDR3 protein. Of approximately 160,000 distinct CDR3 sequences in the sample, approximately 92% are singletons; the top ten hold just over 0.13%. From blood CD8+ and CD4+ T cells, TCR beta sequences were generated. Negative isolation was applied to CD8+ and CD4+ T cells, and FACS enrichment was applied to TEMRA cells.

Sample: CD4+ T cells from PBMCs. This TCR was recovered from a human donor in good health. The chain uses TRBV2 and TRBJ1-4, with a possible D match to TRBD1 (5 bases). CDR3 in DNA: TGTGCCAGCCGCCGGGAGGGGACCGCAACTAATGAAAAACTGTTTTTT. It is translated as CASRREGTATNEKLFF.